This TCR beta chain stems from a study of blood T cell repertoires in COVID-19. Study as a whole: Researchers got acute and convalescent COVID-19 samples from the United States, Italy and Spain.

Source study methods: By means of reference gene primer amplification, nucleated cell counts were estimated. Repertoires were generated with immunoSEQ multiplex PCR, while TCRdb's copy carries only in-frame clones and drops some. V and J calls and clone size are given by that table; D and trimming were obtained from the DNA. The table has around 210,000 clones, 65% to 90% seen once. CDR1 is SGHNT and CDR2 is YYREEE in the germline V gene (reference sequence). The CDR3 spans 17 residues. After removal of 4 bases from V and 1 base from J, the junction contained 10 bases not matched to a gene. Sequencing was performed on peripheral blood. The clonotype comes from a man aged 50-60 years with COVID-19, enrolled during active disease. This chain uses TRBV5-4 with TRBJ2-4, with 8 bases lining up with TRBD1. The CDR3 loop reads CASSTNSGGWAKNIQYF. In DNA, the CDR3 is TGTGCCAGCAGCACCAACTCAGGGGGCTGGGCCAAAAACATTCAGTACTTC.